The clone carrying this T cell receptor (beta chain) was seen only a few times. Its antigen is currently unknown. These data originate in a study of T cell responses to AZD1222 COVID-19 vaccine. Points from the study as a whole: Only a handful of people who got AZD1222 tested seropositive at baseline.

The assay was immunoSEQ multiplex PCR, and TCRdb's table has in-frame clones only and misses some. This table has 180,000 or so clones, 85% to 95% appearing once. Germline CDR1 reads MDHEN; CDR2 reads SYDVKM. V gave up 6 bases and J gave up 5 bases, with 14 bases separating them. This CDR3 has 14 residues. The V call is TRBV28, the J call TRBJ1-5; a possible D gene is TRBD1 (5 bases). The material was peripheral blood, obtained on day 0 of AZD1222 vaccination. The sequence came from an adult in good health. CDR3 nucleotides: TGTGCCAGCAGCCCCCAGGGAGGAGATCAGCCCCAGCATTTT. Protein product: CASSPQGGDQPQHF.